This T cell receptor (beta chain) was sequenced during a study of cytomegalovirus exposure and HLA in healthy donors. Study findings and constraints: The authors enumerated over 150 TCR beta chains as linked to cytomegalovirus. Rare TCR sequences dominated, though some public TCRs recurred in many donors.

Measured with immunoSEQ multiplex PCR; TCRdb has only the in-frame clones, and not every one. The table lists roughly 220,000 clones, approximately 83% of them singletons. Only one count was recorded for this clone. Its matching antigen is unknown. The CDR3 has 14 residues. The ends were cut back, 4 bases at V and 2 bases at J, with 11 bases in the middle. Germline lookup yields CDR1 SGHRS and CDR2 YFSETQ. The receptor's source is a woman younger than 45 in good health and CMV-seropositive. Material for sequencing was PBMCs. V usage is TRBV5-1 and J usage is TRBJ2-3, with unresolved D. The CDR3 is CASSPQGNTDTQYF. The CDR3 bases are TGCGCCAGCAGCCCCCAAGGTAACACAGATACGCAGTATTTT.